The source of this T cell receptor beta chain is a study of T cell changes during pregnancy in multiple sclerosis. Trimming cost V 5 bases and J 0 bases, with 11 bases left between them. Germline values: CDR1 SEHNR, CDR2 FQNEAQ (reference sequence). The CDR3 runs to 14 residues. This clone was found a few times. Sequenced by immunoSEQ multiplex PCR; TCRdb stores in-frame clones only, minus some. The sample contains tens of thousands of clones, around 96% of which appear only once. The gene calls are TRBV7-9 and TRBJ2-7; D is undetermined. This specimen was CD8+ T cells from peripheral blood mononuclear cells, taken after pregnancy. This TCR was sampled from a female donor with multiple sclerosis, enrolled in a pregnancy study. The CDR3 spells CASSQIGPSYEQYF. The CDR3 nucleotides are TGTGCCAGCAGCCAAATTGGGCCCTCCTACGAGCAGTACTTC.